This is a list of T cell receptor beta chains from one sample in a study of blood T cell repertoires in COVID-19. TCRdb's copy holds only in-frame clones and misses some; the assay was immunoSEQ multiplex PCR. Of roughly 230,000 clones listed, approximately 85% are singletons. Material for sequencing was PBMCs or T cells enriched from blood (not recorded which). The receptors originated from a woman between 50 and 59 years old who had been exposed to COVID-19. Each CDR3 is given with its conserved first and last residue. A D gene is named only where the DNA matches it firmly. Where a row states a size, it is once, few, many or the class of an expanded clone; other rows omit it.

>-|TRBV29-1|TRBJ2-1|TRBD2
TGCAGCGCCCCAGTAGCGGGGGGTTACAATGAGCAGTTCTTC
CSAPVAGGYNEQFF
>-|TRBV5-1|TRBJ2-7|TRBD1
TGCGCCAGCAGCTTCGGACAGGGTCCCGAGCAGTACTTC
CASSFGQGPEQYF
>few|TRBV18|TRBJ1-1|TRBD1
TGTGCCAGCTCCCGACCGGGACAGGGAGGGACTGAAGCTTTCTTT
CASSRPGQGGTEAFF
>-|TRBV3-1/TRBV3-2|TRBJ2-1|-
TGTGCCAGCAGCTTTAACAATGAGCAGTTCTTC
CASSFNNEQFF
>-|TRBV5-1|TRBJ2-7|TRBD1
TGCGCCAGCAGCTTTAGGACAGGACTCTACGAGCAGTACTTC
CASSFRTGLYEQYF
>-|TRBV5-6|TRBJ2-7|-
TGTGCCAGCAGCTCCCGGGACACATCCTACGAGCAGTACTTC
CASSSRDTSYEQYF
>-|TRBV28|TRBJ2-1|TRBD1
TGTGCCAGCAGCCGTAGACAGGGTAACTACAATGAGCAGTTCTTC
CASSRRQGNYNEQFF
>-|TRBV7-5|TRBJ1-5|-
TGTGTCAGAAGCGAAGTAACGGGATTTGAGCGCAATCAGCCCCAGCATTTT
CVRSEVTGFERNQPQHF
>-|TRBV5-1|TRBJ2-3|-
TGCGCCAGCAGCCGAGACACAGATACGCAGTATTTT
CASSRDTDTQYF
>-|TRBV19|TRBJ1-4|-
TGTGCCAGTAGACAGCAACACACTAATGAAAAACTGTTTTTT
CASRQQHTNEKLFF
>-|TRBV3-1/TRBV3-2|TRBJ2-3|-
TGTGCCAGCAGCAGGCCGGGTCCCGGAGATACGCAGTATTTT
CASSRPGPGDTQYF